Each of the 22 T cell receptor beta chains below was sequenced from the same sample in a study of long-term antiretroviral therapy in people with HIV. Survey-level immunoSEQ v3.0 assays were run. Profiled with immunoSEQ multiplex PCR; TCRdb holds only in-frame clones, not every one. This repertoire shows around 18,000 clones, less than 85% found once; its top ten account for around 14%. Sequencing was performed on unsorted PBMCs, taken 0.5 years before starting antiretroviral therapy. These receptors came from a woman between 50 and 59 years old with HIV.

The chain recombines TRBV18 with TRBJ2-5; 12 positions match TRBD2. V dropped 0 bases and J dropped 5; count of bases not matched to a gene: 10. The CDR3 has 18 amino acids. Germline CDR1 and CDR2: KGHSH and LQKENI. The CDR3 DNA follows: TGTGCCAGCTCACCACCGCCGGCTAGCGGGGGGGCCGGTGAGACCCAGTACTTC. This sequence encodes CASSPPPASGGAGETQYF.

This chain uses TRBV6-5 with TRBJ1-1; a possible D gene is TRBD1 (5 bases). The CDR3 runs 15 residues. The ends were cut back, 2 bases at V and 2 bases at J, with 12 bases in the middle. The germline gives CDR1 MNHEY, CDR2 SVGAGI. The CDR3 spells CASSYTGTVNTEAFF. As DNA, the CDR3 is TGTGCCAGCAGTTACACCGGGACCGTCAACACTGAAGCTTTCTTT.

CDR3 in amino acids: CASSGTSGANVLTF. The CDR3 bases are TGCGCCAGCAGTGGAACCTCTGGGGCCAACGTCCTGACTTTC. The rearrangement joins TRBV5-1 to TRBJ2-6, with D hard to call. The CDR3 is 14 amino acids. The germline V gene has CDR1 SGHRS and CDR2 YFSETQ. Trimming took 5 bases from V and 0 from J, leaving 6 bases between them.

J is TRBJ2-5 and V is TRBV29-1; 8 bases fit TRBD1. With 3 bases clipped from V and 6 bases from J, the junction kept 3 bases outside the gene matches. The germline gives CDR1 SQVTM, CDR2 ANQGSEA. The CDR3 contains 12 residues. CDR3 nucleotides: TGCAGCGTTGATTGGACAGGGAAGACCCAGTACTTC. Its translation is CSVDWTGKTQYF. Full variable domain (rest looked up from reference TRBV29-1 and TRBJ2-5): SAVISQKPSRDICQRGTSLTIQCQVDSQVTMMFWYRQQPGQSLTLIATANQGSEATYESGFVIDKFPISRPNLTFSTLTVSNMSPEDSSIYLCSVDWTGKTQYFGPGTRLLVL.

The rearrangement uses TRBV5-1 and TRBJ2-6; D remains unclear. CDR3 length: 15 residues. CDR1 is SGHRS, CDR2 YFSETQ, per germline. V was trimmed by 4 bases and J by 0 bases, leaving 8 bases between them. The DNA of the CDR3 is TGCGCCAGCAGCCGATCAGGCTCTGGGGCCAACGTCCTGACTTTC. This codes for CASSRSGSGANVLTF.

This rearrangement joins TRBV9 to TRBJ2-3; TRBD2 aligns across 7 bases. The CDR3 contains 14 residues. Trimming at V came to 0 bases and at J to 9 bases, leaving 7 bases not matched to a gene. Per the germline V gene, CDR1 is SGDLS and CDR2 is YYNGEE. The CDR3 region has the DNA TGTGCCAGCAGCGTAGCTTGGGACTATCCAACGCAGTATTTT. Encoded protein: CASSVAWDYPTQYF. Looking up the rest from reference TRBV9 and TRBJ2-3 gives the full variable domain: DSGVTQTPKHLITATGQRVTLRCSPRSGDLSVYWYQQSLDQGLQFLIQYYNGEERAKGNILERFSAQQFPDLHSELNLSSLELGDSALYFCASSVAWDYPTQYFGPGTRLTVL.

The V and J genes are TRBV7-8 and TRBJ2-7; TRBD2 might be the D (5 bases). The CDR3 extends over 13 amino acids. V was cut by 4 bases and J by 3 bases, with 10 bases left in between. From germline, CDR1 is SGHVS and CDR2 FQNEAQ. As DNA, the CDR3 is TGTGCCAGCAGCTATGGAGGAAGCTACGAGCAGTACGTC. This sequence encodes CASSYGGSYEQYV.

Only a few counts were recorded for this clone. V is TRBV4-1 and J is TRBJ2-2; maybe TRBD2 (8 bases). V was trimmed by 4 bases and J by 1 base, leaving 22 bases between them. The V gene's germline CDR1 is MGHRA and CDR2 YSYEKL. The CDR3 covers 19 residues. The CDR3 DNA reads TGCGCCAGCAGCCCCCAGGGGGGCGGGGGGACGGGGAACACCGGGGAGCTGTTTTTT. Its protein is CASSPQGGGGTGNTGELFF.

The rearrangement links TRBV5-1 to TRBJ2-3, with TRBD2 matching over 8 bases. Trimming cost V 4 bases and J 2 bases; bases outside gene matches: 12. Germline CDR1 and CDR2: SGHRS and YFSETQ. The CDR3 covers 17 residues. This CDR3 is CASSLGYGAGDTDTQYF. The CDR3 DNA reads TGCGCCAGCAGCCTCGGCTACGGAGCGGGGGACACAGATACGCAGTATTTT.

V is TRBV2 and J is TRBJ2-5; 11 positions match TRBD1. With 6 bases clipped from V and 7 bases from J, the junction kept 4 bases outside the gene matches. CDR1 SNHLY and CDR2 FYNNEI come from the germline V gene. The CDR3 is 13 amino acids. CDR3 coding DNA: TGTGCCAGCAGACGGGACAGGGGGATGACCCAGTACTTC. Its translation: CASRRDRGMTQYF.

The V call is TRBV6-5, the J call TRBJ1-2; D not resolved. Trimming removed 6 bases from V and 2 bases from J, with 13 bases in between. The CDR3 sequence is 14 residues long. Germline-derived CDR1 and CDR2 are MNHEY and SVGAGI. CDR3 protein: CASRKPGANYGYTF. The CDR3 DNA follows: TGTGCCAGCAGAAAACCAGGCGCGAACTATGGCTACACCTTC.

CDR3 DNA sequence: TGTGCCAGCAGTGTCAGGGGGGAGGACGAGCAGTACGTC. It is translated as CASSVRGEDEQYV. V and J are TRBV2 and TRBJ2-7; tentative D call: TRBD1 (7 bases). The CDR3 length is 13 residues. Trimming removed 4 bases at V and 5 bases at J, with 12 bases between. The germline CDR1 and CDR2 sequences are SNHLY and FYNNEI.

The rearrangement uses TRBV7-2 and TRBJ2-5; D is unresolved. The CDR3 loop spans 15 amino acids. Trimming shortened V by 6 bases and J by 4 bases, and 18 bases separated the two germline ends. Germline assignment: CDR1 SGHTA and CDR2 FQGNSA. The CDR3 DNA reads as TGTGCCAGCAGTCTCCCCTCTCTGGACGTAGAGACCCAGTACTTC. This codes for CASSLPSLDVETQYF.

V and J are TRBV7-3 and TRBJ2-3, with TRBD2 matching 9 bases. Germline CDR1 SGHTA, CDR2 FQGTGA. V shed 5 bases, J shed 2 bases, and the junction held 5 bases outside the gene matches. The CDR3 contains 15 residues. Here the CDR3 DNA reads TGTGCCAGCAGCAGAGCGGGGGGCCACACAGATACGCAGTATTTT. The encoded protein is CASSRAGGHTDTQYF.

The chain's CDR3 is CASSDYSRKETQYF. DNA of the CDR3: TGCGCCAGCAGTGATTACTCCCGTAAAGAGACCCAGTACTTC. This chain joins TRBV10-2 and TRBJ2-5, with no clear D. Germline CDR1 is WSHSY and CDR2 is SAAADI. There are 14 residues in the CDR3. Trimming stripped 3 bases from V and 3 bases from J, with 11 bases between.

V gene TRBV6-6 combines with J gene TRBJ1-3; D is unclear. Germline CDR1 and CDR2: MNHNY and SVGAGI (reference sequence). The CDR3 is 13 amino acids. Trimming pared 7 bases from V and 4 bases from J, leaving 11 bases between. The CDR3 loop reads CASIGGLGNTIYF. The CDR3 coding sequence is TGTGCCAGCATAGGAGGGCTGGGAAACACCATATATTTT.

As DNA, the CDR3 is TGTGCCAGCTCCCCGGACGGATATAATGAAAAACTGTTTTTT. It codes for CASSPDGYNEKLFF. V and J are TRBV18 and TRBJ1-4; D unresolved. Germline V lookup: CDR1 KGHSH, CDR2 LQKENI. The ends were cut back, 6 bases at V and 4 bases at J, with 12 bases in the middle. The CDR3 loop spans 14 amino acids.

The chain is built from TRBV5-1 and TRBJ2-5; a possible D gene is TRBD2 (5 bases). Trimming shortened V by 5 bases and J by 4 bases, and 18 bases separated the two germline ends. CDR1 and CDR2 (germline): SGHRS, YFSETQ. The CDR3 covers 15 residues. The CDR3 nucleotides read TGCGCCAGCAGACCGGCCCGGGATGTTGGAGAGACCCAGTACTTC. Its protein product is CASRPARDVGETQYF.

The rearrangement links TRBV19 to TRBJ1-1, with D possibly matching TRBD1 (5 bases). Trimming removed 4 bases at V and 4 bases at J, with 16 bases between. Germline CDR1 LNHDA, CDR2 SQIVND (reference sequence). The CDR3 is 15 residues long. The CDR3 protein is CASSKLRGGGTEAFF. In DNA, the CDR3 is TGTGCCAGTAGTAAGTTGAGGGGAGGAGGCACTGAAGCTTTCTTT.

The chain uses TRBV5-5 and TRBJ2-5; the D gene could be TRBD1 or TRBD2 (5 bases each). Trimming took 2 bases from V and 4 from J, leaving 6 bases between them. Germline lookup yields CDR1 SGHKS and CDR2 YYEKEE (reference sequence). The CDR3 has 12 amino acids. The CDR3 bases are TGTGCCAGCAGCTTTGGGGGAGAGACCCAGTACTTC. Translating gives CASSFGGETQYF.

The count of this clone is one. The chain carries TRBV18 and TRBJ1-3; the D gene is possibly TRBD1 (6 bases). Germline V gene lookup returns CDR1 KGHSH and CDR2 LQKENI. CDR3 length: 17 residues. V was clipped by 3 bases and J by 0 bases, with 15 bases between them. The CDR3 DNA is TGTGCCAGCTCACCCAGGACAGCCGAGAGCTCTGGAAACACCATATATTTT. Residues: CASSPRTAESSGNTIYF.

V and J are TRBV2 and TRBJ1-5, with a weak D call TRBD1 (6 bases). Trimming cost V 4 bases and J 2 bases, with 9 bases left between them. The CDR3 is 14 amino acids. In germline, CDR1 is SNHLY, CDR2 FYNNEI. CDR3 residues: CASSGPGGNQPQHF. The CDR3 DNA reads as TGTGCCAGCAGTGGGCCAGGGGGCAATCAGCCCCAGCATTTT.